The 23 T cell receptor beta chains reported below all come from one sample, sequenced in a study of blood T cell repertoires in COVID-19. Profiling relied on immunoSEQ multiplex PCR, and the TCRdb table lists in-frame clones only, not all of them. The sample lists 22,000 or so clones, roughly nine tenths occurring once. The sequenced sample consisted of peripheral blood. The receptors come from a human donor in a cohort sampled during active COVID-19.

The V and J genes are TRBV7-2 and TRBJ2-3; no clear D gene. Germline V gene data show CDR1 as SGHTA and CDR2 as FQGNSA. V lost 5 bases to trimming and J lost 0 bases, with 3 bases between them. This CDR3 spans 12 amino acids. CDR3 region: CASSPSTDTQYF. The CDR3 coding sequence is TGTGCCAGCAGCCCTAGCACAGATACGCAGTATTTT.

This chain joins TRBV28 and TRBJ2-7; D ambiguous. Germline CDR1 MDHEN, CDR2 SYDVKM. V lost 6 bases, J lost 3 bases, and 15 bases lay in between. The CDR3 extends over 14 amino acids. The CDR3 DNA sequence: TGTGCCAGCAGGCAATCCGAGACTCACTACGAGCAGTACTTC. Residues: CASRQSETHYEQYF.

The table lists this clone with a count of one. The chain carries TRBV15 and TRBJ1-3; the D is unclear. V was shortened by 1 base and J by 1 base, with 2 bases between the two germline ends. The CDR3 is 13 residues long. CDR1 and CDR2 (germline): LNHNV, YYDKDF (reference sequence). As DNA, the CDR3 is TGTGCCACCAGCAGAGTATCTGGAAACACCATATATTTT. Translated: CATSRVSGNTIYF.

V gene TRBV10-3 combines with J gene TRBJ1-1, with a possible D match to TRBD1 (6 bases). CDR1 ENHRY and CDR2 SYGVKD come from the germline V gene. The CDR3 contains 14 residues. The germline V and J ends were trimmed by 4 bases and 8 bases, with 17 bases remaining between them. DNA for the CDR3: TGTGCCATCAGTGTGGGCGGGGGGCCGCGGGAAGCTTTCTTT. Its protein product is CAISVGGGPREAFF.

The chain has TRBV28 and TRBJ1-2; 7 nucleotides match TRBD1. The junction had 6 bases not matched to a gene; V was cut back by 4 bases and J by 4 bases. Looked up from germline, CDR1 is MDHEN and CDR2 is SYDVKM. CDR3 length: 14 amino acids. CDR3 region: CASSSPPGGYGYTF. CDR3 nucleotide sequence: TGTGCCAGCAGTTCCCCCCCAGGGGGCTATGGCTACACCTTC.

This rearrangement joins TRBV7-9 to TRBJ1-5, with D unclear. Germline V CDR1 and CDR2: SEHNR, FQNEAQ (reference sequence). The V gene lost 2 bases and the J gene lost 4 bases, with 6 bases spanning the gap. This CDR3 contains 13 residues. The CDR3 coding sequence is TGTGCCAGCAGCTTATCCCAGAATCAGCCCCAGCATTTT. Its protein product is CASSLSQNQPQHF. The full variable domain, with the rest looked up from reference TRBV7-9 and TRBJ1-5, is DTGVSQNPRHKITKRGQNVTFRCDPISEHNRLYWYRQTLGQGPEFLTYFQNEAQLEKSRLLSDRFSAERPKGSFSTLEIQRTEQGDSAMYLCASSLSQNQPQHFGDGTRLSIL.

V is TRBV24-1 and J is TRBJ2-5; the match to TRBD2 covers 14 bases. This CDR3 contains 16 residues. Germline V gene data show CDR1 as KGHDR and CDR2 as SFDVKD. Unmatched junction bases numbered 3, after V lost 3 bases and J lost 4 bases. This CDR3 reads CATSDPGLAGGETQYF. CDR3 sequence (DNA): TGTGCCACCAGTGATCCCGGACTAGCGGGGGGAGAGACCCAGTACTTC.

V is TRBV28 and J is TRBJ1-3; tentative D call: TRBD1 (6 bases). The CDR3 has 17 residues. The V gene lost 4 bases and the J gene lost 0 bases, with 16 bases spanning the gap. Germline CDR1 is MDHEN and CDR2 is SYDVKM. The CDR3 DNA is TGTGCCAGCAGTTCCCCGGGGGGGCCTCGCTCTGGAAACACCATATATTTT. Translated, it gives CASSSPGGPRSGNTIYF.

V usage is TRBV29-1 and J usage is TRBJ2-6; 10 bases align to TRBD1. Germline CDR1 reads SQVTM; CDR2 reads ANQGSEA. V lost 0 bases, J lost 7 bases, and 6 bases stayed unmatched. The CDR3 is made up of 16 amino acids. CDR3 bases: TGCAGCGTTGAAGATCTTGGGGACAGGGGTGCCAACGTCCTGACTTTC. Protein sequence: CSVEDLGDRGANVLTF.

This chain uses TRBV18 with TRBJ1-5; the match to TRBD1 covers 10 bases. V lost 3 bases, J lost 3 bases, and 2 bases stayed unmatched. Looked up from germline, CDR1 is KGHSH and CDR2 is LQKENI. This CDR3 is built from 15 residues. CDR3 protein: CASSPGQGNNQPQHF. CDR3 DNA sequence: TGTGCCAGCTCACCGGGACAGGGGAACAATCAGCCCCAGCATTTT.

CDR3 amino acids: CASSQDPILAGGTDTQYF. For the CDR3, the DNA is TGTGCCAGCAGCCAAGATCCCATCCTAGCGGGAGGGACAGATACGCAGTATTTT. This chain uses TRBV3-1 (or the pseudogene TRBV3-2) with TRBJ2-3; 12 positions agree with TRBD2. Trimming at V came to 0 bases and at J to 3 bases, leaving 7 bases not matched to a gene. Germline lookup yields CDR1 LGHDT and CDR2 YNNKEL (reference sequence). The CDR3 is 18 amino acids.

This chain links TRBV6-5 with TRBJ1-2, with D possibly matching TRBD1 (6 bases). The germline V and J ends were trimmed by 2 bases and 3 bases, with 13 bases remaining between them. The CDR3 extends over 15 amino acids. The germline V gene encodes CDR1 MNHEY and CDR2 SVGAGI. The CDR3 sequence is CASSYTRGGHYGYTF. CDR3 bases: TGTGCCAGCAGTTACACGAGAGGGGGTCACTATGGCTACACCTTC.

The CDR3 DNA reads TGTGCCAGCAGTTACAATTGGGGACTAGCGGAGGACAATGAGCAGTTCTTC. Protein sequence: CASSYNWGLAEDNEQFF. This chain connects TRBV6-2 or TRBV6-3 to TRBJ2-1, with 11 positions matching TRBD2. The CDR3 spans 17 residues. Germline lookup yields CDR1 MNHEY and CDR2 SVGEGT. With V trimmed by 2 bases and J by 5 bases, 8 bases remained unmatched.

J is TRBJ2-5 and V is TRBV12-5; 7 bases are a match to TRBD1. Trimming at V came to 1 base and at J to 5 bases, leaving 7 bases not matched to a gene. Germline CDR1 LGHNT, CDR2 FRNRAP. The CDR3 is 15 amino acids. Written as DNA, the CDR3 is TGTGCTAGTGGTTTGGGAACAGGGGTGGGGGAGACCCAGTACTTC. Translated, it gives CASGLGTGVGETQYF.

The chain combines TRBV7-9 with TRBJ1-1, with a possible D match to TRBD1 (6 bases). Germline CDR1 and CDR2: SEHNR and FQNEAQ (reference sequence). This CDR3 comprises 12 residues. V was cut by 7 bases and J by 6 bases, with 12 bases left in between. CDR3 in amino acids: CASTIQGAEAFF. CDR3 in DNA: TGTGCCAGCACCATACAGGGCGCTGAAGCTTTCTTT.

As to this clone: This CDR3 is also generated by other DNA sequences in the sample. In nucleotides, the CDR3 is TGTGCCAGCAGCCGTGGGGCGGGGGGGGAGACCCAGTACTTC. Its protein is CASSRGAGGETQYF. The chain is built from TRBV7-2 and TRBJ2-5, with 9 bases matching TRBD2. Germline-derived CDR1 and CDR2 are SGHTA and FQGNSA. The CDR3 has 14 amino acids. V lost 5 bases and J lost 5; bases outside the gene matches: 6.

As DNA, the CDR3 is TGTGCCAGCAGCTTAGCAGGAGCGGCCGGGGAGCTGTTTTTT. Protein: CASSLAGAAGELFF. V and J are TRBV7-9 and TRBJ2-2; D perhaps matches TRBD2 (5 bases). CDR1 is SEHNR and CDR2 is FQNEAQ in the germline V gene (reference sequence). Trimming took 0 bases from V and 6 from J, leaving 8 bases between them. CDR3 length equals 14 residues.

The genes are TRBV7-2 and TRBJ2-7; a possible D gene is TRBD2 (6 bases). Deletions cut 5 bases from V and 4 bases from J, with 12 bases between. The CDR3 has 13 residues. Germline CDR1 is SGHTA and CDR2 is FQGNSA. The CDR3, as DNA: TGTGCCAGCAGCGCCGCGGGGAGATACGAGCAGTACTTC. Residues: CASSAAGRYEQYF.

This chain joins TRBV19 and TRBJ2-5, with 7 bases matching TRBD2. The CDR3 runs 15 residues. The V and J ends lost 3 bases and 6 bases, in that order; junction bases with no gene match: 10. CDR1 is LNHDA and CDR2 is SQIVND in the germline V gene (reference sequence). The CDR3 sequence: CASSIRTGEGKTQYF. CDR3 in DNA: TGTGCCAGTAGTATTCGGACTGGGGAGGGAAAGACCCAGTACTTC.

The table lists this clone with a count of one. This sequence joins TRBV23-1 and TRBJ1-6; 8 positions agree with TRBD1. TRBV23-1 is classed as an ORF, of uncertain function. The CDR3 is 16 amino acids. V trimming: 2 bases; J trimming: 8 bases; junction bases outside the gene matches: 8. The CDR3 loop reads CASSQRDRCFYSPLHF. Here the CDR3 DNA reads TGCGCCAGCAGTCAACGGGACAGGTGCTTTTATTCACCCCTCCACTTT.

The CDR3 here is CSARDGVSVFF. The CDR3 DNA follows: TGCAGTGCTAGAGACGGTGTATCGGTGTTTTTT. V is TRBV20-1 and J is TRBJ1-4; D gene ambiguous. The germline V and J ends were trimmed by 0 bases and 15 bases, with 11 bases remaining between them. Germline CDR1 DFQATT, CDR2 SNEGSKA (reference sequence). This CDR3 region has 11 residues.

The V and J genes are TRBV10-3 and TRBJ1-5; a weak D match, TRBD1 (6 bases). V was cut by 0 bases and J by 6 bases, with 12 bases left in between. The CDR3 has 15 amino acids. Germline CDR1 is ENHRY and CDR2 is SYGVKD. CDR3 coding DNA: TGTGCCATCAGTGAGTCTCCAGGGGAGAGTCAGCCCCAGCATTTT. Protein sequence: CAISESPGESQPQHF.

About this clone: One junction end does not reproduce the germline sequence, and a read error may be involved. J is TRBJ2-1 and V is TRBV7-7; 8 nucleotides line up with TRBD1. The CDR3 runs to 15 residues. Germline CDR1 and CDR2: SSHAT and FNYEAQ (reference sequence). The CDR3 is CASSPQGASYNEQFF. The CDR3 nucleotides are TGTGCTAGCAGCCCTCAGGGGGCTTCCTACAATGAGCAGTTCTTC.